These 17 T cell receptor beta chains were all obtained from the same sample, sequenced in a study of T-cell memory formation after mild COVID-19. TCRdb itself ran the 5' RACE reads through MiXCR, one entry per CDR3 protein. The sample has about 350,000 distinct CDR3 sequences, roughly 13% seen once. Input material: PBMCs or a T cell subset sorted from them (not recorded which). The receptors shown here come from a man aged 18 to 29 who had mild COVID-19 (a few samples of this study predate the infection). Cell type and time point are not known.

This clonotype turned up a few times. CDR3 sequence: CASSTGQGLYF. CDR3 DNA sequence: TGTGCCAGCAGTACGGGGCAGGGCCTGTACTTC. The chain recombines TRBV12-3 or TRBV12-4 with TRBJ2-7; D is possibly TRBD1 or TRBD2 (5 bases each). The length of the CDR3 is 11 residues. V was clipped by 5 bases and J by 12 bases, with 14 bases between them.

There are a few counts of this clonotype. V and J are TRBV7-2 and TRBJ1-6; D remains ambiguous. This CDR3 contains 13 residues. V lost 5 bases and J lost 9, with 11 bases in between. Germline CDR1 SGHTA, CDR2 FQGNSA. In DNA form, the CDR3 reads TGTGCCAGCAGCGTCACAAGGCGTTCACCCCTCCACTTT. This gives the protein CASSVTRRSPLHF. Complete variable domain (other parts from reference TRBV7-2 and TRBJ1-6): GAGVSQSPSNKVTEKGKDVELRCDPISGHTALYWYRQSLGQGLEFLIYFQGNSAPDKSGLPSDRFSAERTGGSVSTLTIQRTQQEDSAVYLCASSVTRRSPLHFGNGTRLTVT.

This clonotype has just a few counts. This chain links TRBV5-1 with TRBJ1-1; D is unresolved. Germline V lookup: CDR1 SGHRS, CDR2 YFSETQ. The CDR3 spans 15 residues. V lost 4 bases to trimming and J lost 2 bases, with 15 bases between them. The CDR3 reads CASSQREGSNTEAFF. The CDR3 DNA reads as TGCGCCAGCAGCCAAAGGGAGGGATCCAACACTGAAGCTTTCTTT.

V usage is TRBV18 and J usage is TRBJ1-3, with D unresolved. Trimming took 3 bases from V and 0 from J, leaving 15 bases between them. The germline V gene has CDR1 KGHSH and CDR2 LQKENI. The CDR3 sequence is 17 residues long. In DNA form, the CDR3 reads TGTGCCAGCTCACCTCGGCAAGGGCCCAGCTCTGGAAACACCATATATTTT. Protein: CASSPRQGPSSGNTIYF.

This clonotype was counted at least ten times. V and J are TRBV7-2 and TRBJ2-3; possible D gene TRBD1, 5 bases. The CDR3 runs to 15 residues. CDR1 and CDR2 (germline): SGHTA, FQGNSA. Deletions cut 5 bases from V and 1 base from J, with 13 bases between. This chain's CDR3 is CASSRRTGGTDTQYF. DNA for the CDR3: TGTGCCAGCAGCCGGAGAACAGGAGGCACAGATACGCAGTATTTT.

The rearrangement links TRBV7-9 to TRBJ2-6; no reliable D call. V lost 4 bases and J 2 bases, leaving 6 bases between the germline ends. The germline gives CDR1 SEHNR, CDR2 FQNEAQ (reference sequence). The CDR3 length is 14 residues. The CDR3 loop is CASSSDPGANVLTF. The CDR3 nucleotides are TGTGCCAGCAGCTCAGACCCTGGGGCCAACGTCCTGACTTTC.

This clonotype was counted only a few times. The rearrangement links TRBV7-3 to TRBJ2-1; 9 bases align to TRBD2. CDR1 is SGHTA, CDR2 FQGTGA, per germline. The length of the CDR3 is 16 residues. V gave up 5 bases and J gave up 5 bases; unmatched junction bases: 10. CDR3 in amino acids: CASSPLGGGADNEQFF. The DNA of the CDR3 is TGTGCCAGCAGCCCCTTAGGCGGGGGGGCCGACAATGAGCAGTTCTTC.

This chain joins TRBV7-9 and TRBJ2-6, with D possibly TRBD1 on 5 matching bases. The CDR3 is 19 residues long. Per the germline V gene, CDR1 is SEHNR and CDR2 is FQNEAQ (reference sequence). V lost 2 bases and J lost 0, with 17 bases in between. CDR3 region: CASSLKTGGYSSGANVLTF. The CDR3 nucleotides read TGTGCCAGCAGCTTAAAAACAGGTGGTTACTCCTCTGGGGCCAACGTCCTGACTTTC.

The J gene is TRBJ1-4, the V gene TRBV4-1; D uncertain. Germline CDR1 MGHRA, CDR2 YSYEKL. V was trimmed by 6 bases and J by 6 bases, leaving 17 bases between them. The CDR3 has 15 residues. Here the CDR3 reads CASSLGPRTDEKLFF. The CDR3 nucleotides are TGCGCCAGCAGTTTAGGGCCTCGGACGGATGAAAAACTGTTTTTT.

The chain joins TRBV10-3 to TRBJ2-7, with D possibly matching TRBD2 (7 bases). Germline loops: CDR1 ENHRY, CDR2 SYGVKD. The CDR3 is 13 amino acids. V was cut by 7 bases and J by 2 bases, with 12 bases left in between. In DNA form, the CDR3 reads TGTGCCATCAAGGGGGGGACCACCTACGAGCAGTACTTC. Translating gives CAIKGGTTYEQYF.

There are a few counts of this clonotype. The rearrangement links TRBV28 to TRBJ2-6; D not certain. The CDR3 length is 13 residues. In germline, CDR1 is MDHEN, CDR2 SYDVKM. V lost 7 bases, J lost 0 bases, and 4 bases lay in between. In DNA, the CDR3 is TGTGCCAGCATGAGCTCTGGGGCCAACGTCCTGACTTTC. It specifies CASMSSGANVLTF.

This clonotype was observed a few times. The rearrangement joins TRBV5-5 to TRBJ2-7, with a tentative D call TRBD1 (6 bases). The ends were cut back, 0 bases at V and 2 bases at J, with 9 bases in the middle. Germline CDR1 is SGHKS and CDR2 is YYEKEE (reference sequence). This CDR3 region has 14 residues. CDR3 nucleotides: TGTGCCAGCAGCTTGGATCAGGGGACCTACGAGCAGTACTTC. This encodes CASSLDQGTYEQYF.

This clonotype was counted between two and nine times. The rearrangement links TRBV9 to TRBJ2-6; 8 nucleotides agree with TRBD1. In germline, CDR1 is SGDLS, CDR2 YYNGEE. This CDR3 has 15 amino acids. V dropped 0 bases and J dropped 13; count of bases not matched to a gene: 9. DNA of the CDR3: TGTGCCAGCAGCGTAGTGACAGGGGTTCCGCTGGTCCTGACTTTC. Protein sequence: CASSVVTGVPLVLTF.

This clonotype appeared many times. This sequence joins TRBV4-3 and TRBJ2-3; no firm D call. CDR1 is LGHNA and CDR2 is YSLEER in the germline V gene. The CDR3 is 14 residues long. Trimming removed 0 bases from V and 2 bases from J, with 6 bases in between. The CDR3 sequence: CASSQDSHTDTQYF. The DNA for the CDR3 is TGCGCCAGCAGCCAAGACAGTCACACAGATACGCAGTATTTT.

The gene calls are TRBV20-1 and TRBJ1-3; D unresolved. V was pared by 5 bases and J by 0 bases, with 8 bases between. The CDR3 runs to 13 residues. The germline gives CDR1 DFQATT, CDR2 SNEGSKA (reference sequence). The CDR3 sequence is CSARPPSGNTIYF. CDR3 sequence (DNA): TGCAGTGCTCGCCCCCCCTCTGGAAACACCATATATTTT.

The chain employs TRBV20-1 and TRBJ2-7; 7 bases fit TRBD1. Germline V lookup: CDR1 DFQATT, CDR2 SNEGSKA (reference sequence). There are 13 residues in the CDR3. Losses at the gene ends were 6 bases for V and 3 bases for J; bases not matched to a gene: 8. This chain's CDR3 is CSAQTGTFYEQYV. CDR3 coding DNA: TGCAGTGCCCAGACAGGGACCTTCTACGAGCAGTACGTC.

This clonotype appeared a few times. This rearrangement joins TRBV12-3 or TRBV12-4 to TRBJ2-2; D gene uncertain. The germline V and J ends were trimmed by 5 bases and 7 bases, with 14 bases remaining between them. The CDR3 loop spans 14 amino acids. DNA of the CDR3: TGTGCCAGCAGTCCCGTCGGTGGGGTCGGGGAGCTGTTTTTT. It yields the protein CASSPVGGVGELFF.